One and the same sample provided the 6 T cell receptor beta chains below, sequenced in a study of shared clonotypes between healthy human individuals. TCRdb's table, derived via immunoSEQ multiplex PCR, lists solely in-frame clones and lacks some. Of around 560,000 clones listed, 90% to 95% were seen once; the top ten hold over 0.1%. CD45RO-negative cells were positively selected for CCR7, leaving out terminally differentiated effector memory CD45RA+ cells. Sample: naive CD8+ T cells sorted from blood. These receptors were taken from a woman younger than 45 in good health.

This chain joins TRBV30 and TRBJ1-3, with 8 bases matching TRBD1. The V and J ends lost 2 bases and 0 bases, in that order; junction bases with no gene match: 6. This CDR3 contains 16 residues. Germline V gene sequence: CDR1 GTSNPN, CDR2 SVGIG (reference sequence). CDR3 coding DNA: TGTGCCTGGAGTTCGGGAACAGGGGGCTCTGGAAACACCATATATTTT. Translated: CAWSSGTGGSGNTIYF.

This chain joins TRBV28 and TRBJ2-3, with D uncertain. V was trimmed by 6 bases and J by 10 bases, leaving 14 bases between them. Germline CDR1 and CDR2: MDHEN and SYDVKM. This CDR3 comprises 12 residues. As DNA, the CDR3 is TGTGCCAGCAGAAACGTTACGAGATCGCAGTATTTT. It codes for CASRNVTRSQYF.

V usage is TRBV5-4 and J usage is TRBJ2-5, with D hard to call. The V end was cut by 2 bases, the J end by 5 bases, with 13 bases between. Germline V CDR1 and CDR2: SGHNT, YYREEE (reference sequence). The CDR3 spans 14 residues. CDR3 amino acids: CASSLWSGPETQYF. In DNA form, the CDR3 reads TGTGCCAGCAGCTTATGGTCTGGGCCGGAGACCCAGTACTTC.

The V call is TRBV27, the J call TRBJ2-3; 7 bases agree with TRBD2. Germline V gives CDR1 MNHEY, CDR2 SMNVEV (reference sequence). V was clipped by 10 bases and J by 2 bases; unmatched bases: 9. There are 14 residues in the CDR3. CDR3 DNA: TGTGCCACCCACGGACTAGGCTTCACAGATACGCAGTATTTT. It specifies CATHGLGFTDTQYF.

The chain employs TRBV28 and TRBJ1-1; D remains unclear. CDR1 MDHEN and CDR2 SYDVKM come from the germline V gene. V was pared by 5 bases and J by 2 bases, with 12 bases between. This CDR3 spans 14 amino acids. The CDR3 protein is CASSLTDVNTEAFF. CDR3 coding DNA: TGTGCCAGCAGTCTAACCGACGTCAACACTGAAGCTTTCTTT.

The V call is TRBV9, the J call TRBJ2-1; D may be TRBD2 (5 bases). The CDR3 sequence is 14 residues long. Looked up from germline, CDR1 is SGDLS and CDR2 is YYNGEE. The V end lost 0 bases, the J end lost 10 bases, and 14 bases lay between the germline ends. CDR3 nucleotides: TGTGCCAGCAGCGTAGCGACCTCTAGCACCGAGCAGTTCTTC. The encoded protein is CASSVATSSTEQFF.